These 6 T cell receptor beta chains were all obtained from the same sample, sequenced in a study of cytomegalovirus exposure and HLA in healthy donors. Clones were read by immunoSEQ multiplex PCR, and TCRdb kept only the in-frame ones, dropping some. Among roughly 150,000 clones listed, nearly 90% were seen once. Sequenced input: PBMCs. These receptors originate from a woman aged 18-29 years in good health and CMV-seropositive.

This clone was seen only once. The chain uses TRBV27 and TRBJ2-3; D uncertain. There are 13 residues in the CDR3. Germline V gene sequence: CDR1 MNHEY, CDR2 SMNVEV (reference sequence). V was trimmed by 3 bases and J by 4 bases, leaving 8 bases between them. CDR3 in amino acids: CASSLRPADTQYF. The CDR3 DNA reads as TGTGCCAGCAGTTTGAGGCCCGCAGATACGCAGTATTTT.

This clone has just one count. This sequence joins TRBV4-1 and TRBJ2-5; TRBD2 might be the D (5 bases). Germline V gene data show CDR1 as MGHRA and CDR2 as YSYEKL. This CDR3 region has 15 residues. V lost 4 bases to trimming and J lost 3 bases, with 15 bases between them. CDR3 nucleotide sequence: TGCGCCAGCAGCCCCGTTGGAGGATCTGAAGAGACCCAGTACTTC. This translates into CASSPVGGSEETQYF.

The CDR3, as DNA: TGCGCCAGCACCTCCTCGGGGGGGGCGAGGGGCACCGGGGAGCTGTTTTTT. This translates into CASTSSGGARGTGELFF. The chain joins TRBV4-1 to TRBJ2-2; 8 bases agree with TRBD2. The CDR3 is 17 residues long. Germline CDR1 is MGHRA and CDR2 is YSYEKL. The ends lost 7 bases at V and 4 bases at J; junction bases unmatched: 14.

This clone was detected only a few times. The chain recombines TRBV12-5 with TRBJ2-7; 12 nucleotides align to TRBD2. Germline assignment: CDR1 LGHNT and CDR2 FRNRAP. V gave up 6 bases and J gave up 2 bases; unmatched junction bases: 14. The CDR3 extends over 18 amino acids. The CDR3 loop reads CASGLTLAGGPVPYEQYF. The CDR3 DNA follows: TGTGCTAGTGGCCTCACCCTAGCGGGAGGGCCGGTGCCCTACGAGCAGTACTTC.

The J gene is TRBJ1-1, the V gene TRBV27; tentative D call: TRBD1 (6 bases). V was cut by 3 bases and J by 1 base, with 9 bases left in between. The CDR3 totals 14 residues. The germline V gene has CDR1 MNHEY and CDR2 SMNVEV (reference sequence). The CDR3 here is CASSLLGANTEAFF. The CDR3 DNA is TGTGCCAGCAGTTTGTTGGGGGCGAACACTGAAGCTTTCTTT.

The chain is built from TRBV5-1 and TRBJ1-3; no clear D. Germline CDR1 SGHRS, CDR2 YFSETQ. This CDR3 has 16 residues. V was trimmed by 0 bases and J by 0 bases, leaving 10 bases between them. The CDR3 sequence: CASSLGAALSGNTIYF. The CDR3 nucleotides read TGCGCCAGCAGCTTGGGGGCAGCCCTCTCTGGAAACACCATATATTTT.